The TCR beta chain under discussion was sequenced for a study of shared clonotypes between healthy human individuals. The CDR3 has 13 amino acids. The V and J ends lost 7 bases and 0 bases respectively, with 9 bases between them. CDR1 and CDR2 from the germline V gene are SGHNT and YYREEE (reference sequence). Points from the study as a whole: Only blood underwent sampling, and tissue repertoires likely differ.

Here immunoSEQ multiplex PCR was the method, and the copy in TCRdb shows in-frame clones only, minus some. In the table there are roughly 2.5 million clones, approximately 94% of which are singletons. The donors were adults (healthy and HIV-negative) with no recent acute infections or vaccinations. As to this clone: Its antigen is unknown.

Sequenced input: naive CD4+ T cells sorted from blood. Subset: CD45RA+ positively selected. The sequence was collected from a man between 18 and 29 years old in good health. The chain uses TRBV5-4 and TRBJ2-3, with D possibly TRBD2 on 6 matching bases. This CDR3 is CASGGNSTDTQYF. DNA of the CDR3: TGTGCCAGCGGGGGGAACAGCACAGATACGCAGTATTTT.